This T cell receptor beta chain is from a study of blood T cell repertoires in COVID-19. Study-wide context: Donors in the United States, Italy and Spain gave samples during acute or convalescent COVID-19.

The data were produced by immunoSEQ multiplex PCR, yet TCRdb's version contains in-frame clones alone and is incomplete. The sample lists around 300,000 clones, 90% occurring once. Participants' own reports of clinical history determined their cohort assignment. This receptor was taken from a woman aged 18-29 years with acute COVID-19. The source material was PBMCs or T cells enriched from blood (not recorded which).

The CDR3 protein is CASSPGRGHNTEAFF. The DNA of the CDR3 is TGTGCCAGCTCACCCGGGAGGGGACACAACACTGAAGCTTTCTTT. The chain is built from TRBV18 and TRBJ1-1; maybe TRBD1 (6 bases). CDR3 length: 15 amino acids. The V gene's germline CDR1 is KGHSH and CDR2 LQKENI. V shed 3 bases and J shed 2 bases, with 13 bases lying between them.